The 2 T cell receptor beta chains below come from one sample, sequenced in a study of blood T cell repertoires in COVID-19. Repertoires were generated with immunoSEQ multiplex PCR, while TCRdb's copy carries only in-frame clones and drops some. The sample yields some 350,000 clones, 87% seen once. Sequencing used PBMCs or T cells enriched from blood (not recorded which). These receptors all stem from a woman between 25 and 40 years old who had recovered from COVID-19.

The chain uses TRBV5-1 and TRBJ2-5, with D possibly TRBD1 on 5 matching bases. The V gene's germline CDR1 is SGHRS and CDR2 YFSETQ. Deletions cut 4 bases from V and 5 bases from J, with 6 bases between. This CDR3 contains 11 residues. The CDR3 loop is CASSGAETQYF. The CDR3 bases are TGCGCCAGCAGCGGGGCGGAGACCCAGTACTTC.

The chain employs TRBV14 and TRBJ2-1, with 14 bases aligning to TRBD2. After removal of 4 bases from V and 2 bases from J, the junction contained 13 bases not matched to a gene. This CDR3 region has 20 residues. In germline, CDR1 is SGHDN, CDR2 FVKESK. This CDR3 is CASSPILGLAGAQAYNEQFF. Here the CDR3 DNA reads TGTGCCAGCAGCCCAATTCTGGGACTAGCGGGGGCCCAGGCCTACAATGAGCAGTTCTTC.